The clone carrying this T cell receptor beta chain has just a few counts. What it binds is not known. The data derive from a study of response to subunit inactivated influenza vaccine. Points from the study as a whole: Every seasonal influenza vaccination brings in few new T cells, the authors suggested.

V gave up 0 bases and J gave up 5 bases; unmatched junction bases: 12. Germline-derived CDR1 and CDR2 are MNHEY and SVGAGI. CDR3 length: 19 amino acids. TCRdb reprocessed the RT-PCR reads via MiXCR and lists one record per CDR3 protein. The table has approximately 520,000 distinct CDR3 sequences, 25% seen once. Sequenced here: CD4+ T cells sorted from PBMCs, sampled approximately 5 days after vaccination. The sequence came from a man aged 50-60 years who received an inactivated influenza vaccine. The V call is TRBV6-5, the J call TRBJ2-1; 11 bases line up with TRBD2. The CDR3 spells CASSYSTGGGTSGDNEQFF. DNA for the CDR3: TGTGCCAGCAGTTACTCTACCGGCGGCGGGACTAGCGGAGACAATGAGCAGTTCTTC.